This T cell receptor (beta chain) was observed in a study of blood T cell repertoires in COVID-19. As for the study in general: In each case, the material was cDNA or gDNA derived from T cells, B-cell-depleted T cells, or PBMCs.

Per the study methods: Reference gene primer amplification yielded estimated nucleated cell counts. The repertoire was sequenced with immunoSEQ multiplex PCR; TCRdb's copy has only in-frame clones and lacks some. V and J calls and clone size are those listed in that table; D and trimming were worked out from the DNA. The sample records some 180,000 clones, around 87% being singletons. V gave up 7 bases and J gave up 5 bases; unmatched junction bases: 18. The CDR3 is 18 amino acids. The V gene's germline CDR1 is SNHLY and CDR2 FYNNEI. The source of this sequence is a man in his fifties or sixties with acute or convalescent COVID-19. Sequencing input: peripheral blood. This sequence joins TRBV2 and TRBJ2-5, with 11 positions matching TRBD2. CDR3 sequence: CASTTYMLAGGPGETQYF. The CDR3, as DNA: TGTGCCAGCACCACCTACATGTTAGCGGGAGGGCCGGGGGAGACCCAGTACTTC. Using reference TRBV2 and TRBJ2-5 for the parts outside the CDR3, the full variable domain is EPEVTQTPSHQVTQMGQEVILRCVPISNHLYFYWYRQILGQKVEFLVSFYNNEISEKSEIFDDQFSVERPDGSNFTLKIRSTKLEDSAMYFCASTTYMLAGGPGETQYFGPGTRLLVL.